This TCR beta chain is from a study of Graves' ophthalmopathy and Graves' hyperthyroidism (dated by TCRdb to the late 2010s). The study in broad terms: Peripheral blood was collected before any treatment was given, at the time of initial diagnosis. TCR beta repertoire signatures were used to distinguish Graves' ophthalmopathy from Graves' hyperthyroidism and to predict progression to ophthalmopathy. An independent validation cohort was composed of roughly 18 hyperthyroidism patients and roughly 16 patients who later progressed from hyperthyroidism to ophthalmopathy. In about six hyperthyroidism patients, the T-cell repertoires found in thyroid tissue were compared with those found in blood. To explore V-J signatures that separate ophthalmopathy from hyperthyroidism, a discovery set of approximately 100 patients was enrolled, consisting of approximately 45 with ophthalmopathy and some 56 with stable hyperthyroidism. In total, around 130 blood samples were TCR-sequenced: some 40 ophthalmopathy, over 70 hyperthyroidism and some 17 hyperthyroidism-to-ophthalmopathy patients. Following sample collection, hyperthyroidism patients were given methimazole at a starting dose of 30 mg daily, and ophthalmopathy patients were given high-dose intravenous methylprednisolone. The 75 to 100 discovery patients were divided at random into training and test sets in a 7:3 ratio. Study-wide findings and limitations: The 13-signature model separated ophthalmopathy from stable hyperthyroidism with approximately 85% sensitivity and 81.08% specificity in cross-validation, and 80%/75% in the test set. Sample size was not predetermined statistically, and investigators were not blinded to group allocation. Among expanded thyroid clonotypes with frequency above 0.001, most also showed up in blood, which suggests that blood repertoires may reflect the thyroid immune response. In validation, the model predicted ophthalmopathy progression with about 71% sensitivity and 72.22% specificity; 12 predicted patients were CT-confirmed with GO in a median of about 6.2 months.

A remark on this clonotype: The antigen it binds to is not known. The CDR3 carries no conserved terminal phenylalanine or tryptophan, so it likely arises from a read error. It is unclear where the CDR3 begins or ends on the DNA, so no DNA is shown, and the CDR3 is as TCRdb lists it.

Hyperthyroidism was defined as stable when no progression to ophthalmopathy occurred within 18 months of follow-up. Patients with hyperthyroidism were aged 18 to 65 years, had been newly diagnosed, and had a disease duration of less than 2 months. Patients with other autoimmune diseases, uncontrolled infections, pregnancy or lactation were excluded from the study. Clinical symptoms, serum thyroxine, TRAb, thyroid ultrasound and orbital computed tomography were used for diagnosis. PBMCs were isolated from about 9.1 ml of fresh peripheral blood by Ficoll-Paque density gradient centrifugation. Total RNA was extracted with Trizol reagent and quality-checked on an Agilent 2100 Bioanalyzer. Both ends counted, the CDR3 spans 14 residues. The germline V gene gives CDR1 as MNHNS and CDR2 as SASEGT. For repertoire sequencing, TCR beta CDR3 regions were amplified from RNA transcripts. The first round was an RT-PCR using HTBI primers with the Qiagen OneStep RT-PCR kit, and this first round was followed by a second-round multiplex PCR, then size selection and purification. Libraries were sequenced paired-end with 100 bp reads on an Illumina HiSeq2000. Per the authors' processing: Reads were processed with SOAPnuke, discarding reads with adapters, uncalled bases, mean Phred below 15, or no exact constant-primer or identifier match. COPE v1.2.5 was used to merge the high-quality paired reads. Each unique nucleotide sequence was defined as a clonotype, and clonotypes were aligned to IMGT TRB V, D and J references with MiTCR v1.1. The analysis was limited to V-J combinations with a frequency above 0.0001, which together covered just over 98% of the repertoires. For each V-J combination, a TCR clonal expansion and chaos score was defined as F50 clonal expansion divided by the chaos observed in the TCRdist matrix. Welch's t-statistics and random forest were used to reduce the features to about 14 V-J combinations, which were then used as input to a naive Bayes classifier. Thyroid-blood repertoire similarity was quantified with the Morisita-Horn index. TCRdb reanalyzed the raw reads on its own, using fastp at Q25 for trimming and MiXCR for clone calling, and kept in-frame beta chains. Rows with a matching CDR3 protein are joined into one entry that keeps the most common DNA and genes. The V and J calls and clone size come from TCRdb's table, not from the authors' own analysis. This sample has 600,000 to 650,000 distinct CDR3 sequences in its table, and about a fifth of those were observed once. The ten largest account for about 6.6% of the sample.

The rearrangement combines TRBV6-1 with TRBJ1-2; no check of the table's D call, TRBD1, against the DNA was made. The sequenced sample was peripheral blood. The TCR was taken from a woman between 18 and 29 years old with stable Graves' hyperthyroidism. Some clones in this sample may be carry-over from other donors' samples. Donor details come from another sample of the same person, matched by shared clones. CDR3 protein: CASSDHGRGNGYSV.